A single sample is the source of the 5 T cell receptor beta chains below, sequenced in a study of tumor-infiltrating lymphocytes in primary liver carcinoma (dated by TCRdb to between 2016 and 2019). Without any cell sorting, total RNA and DNA were co-extracted from about 21-30 mg of bulk tissue using the AllPrep DNA/RNA mini kit. TCRdb shows the sequencer as Illumina HiSeq 2500. Starting from 500 to 600 ng total RNA, TCRbeta-specific cDNA was produced by reverse transcription with a constant-region primer and ProtoScript II reverse transcriptase. The TCRbeta libraries were prepared through three rounds of nested multiplex PCR following a slightly modified ARM-PCR procedure. Each of the first two PCR rounds ran for around 10 cycles using multiplex TRBV1-TRBV30 forward primers together with a Cbeta reverse primer. The public reads were reprocessed in TCRdb via fastp at Q25 and MiXCR, keeping in-frame beta chains. Under each unique CDR3 protein, matching rows form one entry showing the most common genes and DNA. This sample holds about 190,000 distinct CDR3 sequences; roughly 80% were observed only once. Of the sample, 15% to 20% falls within the top ten clones.

Sequencing was carried out using tumor tissue from primary liver carcinoma. These receptors were taken from a man aged 35-49 years with primary liver carcinoma and hepatitis B virus infection.

Note on this clonotype: At one end the junction does not follow the germline gene, possibly because of a read error. This chain links TRBV6-1 with TRBJ2-7; 7 nucleotides match TRBD2. The CDR3 totals 17 residues. The germline CDR1 and CDR2 sequences are MNHNS and SASEGT. In nucleotides, the CDR3 is TGTACCAGCAGTGAAGGGGCAGGCGGGGGTAACGTGCACGAGCAGTACTTC. Its translation is CTSSEGAGGGNVHEQYF.

The genes are TRBV5-5 and TRBJ2-1, with 9 bases matching TRBD1. The ends lost 4 bases at V and 10 bases at J; junction bases unmatched: 12. The CDR3 is 15 amino acids. Germline loops: CDR1 SGHKS, CDR2 YYEKEE (reference sequence). CDR3 in amino acids: CASSVAGQGNYEQFF. The CDR3 DNA is TGTGCCAGCAGCGTGGCTGGACAGGGGAACTACGAGCAGTTCTTC. Supplemented by reference TRBV5-5 and TRBJ2-1, the full variable domain reads DAGVTQSPTHLIKTRGQQVTLRCSPISGHKSVSWYQQVLGQGPQFIFQYYEKEERGRGNFPDRFSARQFPNYSSELNVNALLLGDSALYLCASSVAGQGNYEQFFGPGTRLTVL.

V and J are TRBV20-1 and TRBJ2-1, with 14 positions matching TRBD2. V trimming: 3 bases; J trimming: 14 bases; junction bases outside the gene matches: 9. CDR1 DFQATT and CDR2 SNEGSKA come from the germline V gene (reference sequence). The CDR3 runs 14 residues. The CDR3 region has the DNA TGCAGTGCTAGGGGGGGACTAGCGGGAGTCGTGAAGTTCTTC. Translating it yields CSARGGLAGVVKFF.

This clonotype showed up just once. A junction end diverges from the germline sequence, so it may reflect a read error. The rearrangement joins TRBV30 to TRBJ2-7; 11 nucleotides align to TRBD2. Per the germline V gene, CDR1 is GTSNPN and CDR2 is SVGIG (reference sequence). The CDR3 length is 16 residues. CDR3 residues: CAWNLLRLAGRYEQHF. In nucleotides, the CDR3 is TGTGCCTGGAATCTACTAAGACTAGCGGGAAGATACGAGCAGCACTTC.

Remarks on this clonotype: This could be a read error, since a much larger clone is one nucleotide away. The chain uses TRBV5-6 and TRBJ2-1; 11 nucleotides line up with TRBD2. From germline, CDR1 is SGHDT and CDR2 YYEEEE. This CDR3 is 12 amino acids long. In DNA, the CDR3 is TGTGCCAACAGCTTTAGCGGGAGGGCCCAGTTCTTC. It specifies CANSFSGRAQFF.